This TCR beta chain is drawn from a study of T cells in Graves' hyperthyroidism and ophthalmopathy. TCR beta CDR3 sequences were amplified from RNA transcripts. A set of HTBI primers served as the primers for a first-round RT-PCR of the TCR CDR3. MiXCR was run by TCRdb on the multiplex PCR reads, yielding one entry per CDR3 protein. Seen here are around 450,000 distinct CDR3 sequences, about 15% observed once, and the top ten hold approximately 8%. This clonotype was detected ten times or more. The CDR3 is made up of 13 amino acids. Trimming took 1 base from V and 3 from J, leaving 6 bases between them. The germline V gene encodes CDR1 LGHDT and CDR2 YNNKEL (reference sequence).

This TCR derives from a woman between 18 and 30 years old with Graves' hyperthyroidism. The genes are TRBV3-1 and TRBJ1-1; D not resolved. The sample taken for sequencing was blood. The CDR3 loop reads CASSQGTHTEAFF. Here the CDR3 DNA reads TGTGCCAGCAGCCAAGGGACCCACACTGAAGCTTTCTTT.